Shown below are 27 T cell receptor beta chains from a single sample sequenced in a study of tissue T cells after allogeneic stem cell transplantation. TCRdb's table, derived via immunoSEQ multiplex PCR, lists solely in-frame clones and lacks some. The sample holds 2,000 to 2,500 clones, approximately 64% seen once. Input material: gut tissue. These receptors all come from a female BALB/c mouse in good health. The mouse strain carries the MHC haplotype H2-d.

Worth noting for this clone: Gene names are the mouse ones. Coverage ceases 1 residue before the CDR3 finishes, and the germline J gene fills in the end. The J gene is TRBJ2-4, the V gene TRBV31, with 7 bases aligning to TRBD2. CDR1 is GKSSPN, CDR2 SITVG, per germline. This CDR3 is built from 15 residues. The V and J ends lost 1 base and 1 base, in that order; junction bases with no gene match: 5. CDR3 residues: CAWSRGGVGQNTLYF. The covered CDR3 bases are TGTGCCTGGAGTCGGGGGGGGGTCGGTCAAAACACCTTGTAC.

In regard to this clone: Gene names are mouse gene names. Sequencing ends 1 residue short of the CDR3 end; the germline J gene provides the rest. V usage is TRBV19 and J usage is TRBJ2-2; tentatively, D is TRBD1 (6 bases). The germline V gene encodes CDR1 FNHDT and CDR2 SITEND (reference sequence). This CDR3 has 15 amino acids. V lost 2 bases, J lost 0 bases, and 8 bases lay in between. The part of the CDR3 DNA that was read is TGTGCCAGCAGTATTGGGACAACAAACACCGGGCAGCTCTAC. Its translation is CASSIGTTNTGQLY. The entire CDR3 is CASSIGTTNTGQLYF.

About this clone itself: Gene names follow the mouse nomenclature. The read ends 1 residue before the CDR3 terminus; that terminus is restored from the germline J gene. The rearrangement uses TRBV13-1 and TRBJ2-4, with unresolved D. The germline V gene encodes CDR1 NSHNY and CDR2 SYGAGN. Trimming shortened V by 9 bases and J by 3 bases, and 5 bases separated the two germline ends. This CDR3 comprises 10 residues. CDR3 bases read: TGTGCCACGGGACAAAACACCTTGTAC. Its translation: CATGQNTLY. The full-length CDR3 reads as CATGQNTLYF.

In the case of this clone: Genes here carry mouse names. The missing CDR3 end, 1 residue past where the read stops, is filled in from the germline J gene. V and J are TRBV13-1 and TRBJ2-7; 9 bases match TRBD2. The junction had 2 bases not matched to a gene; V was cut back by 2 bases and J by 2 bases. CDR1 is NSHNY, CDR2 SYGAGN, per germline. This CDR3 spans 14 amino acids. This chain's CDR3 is CASSETGGPYEQYF. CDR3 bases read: TGTGCCAGCAGTGAGACTGGGGGTCCCTATGAACAGTAC.

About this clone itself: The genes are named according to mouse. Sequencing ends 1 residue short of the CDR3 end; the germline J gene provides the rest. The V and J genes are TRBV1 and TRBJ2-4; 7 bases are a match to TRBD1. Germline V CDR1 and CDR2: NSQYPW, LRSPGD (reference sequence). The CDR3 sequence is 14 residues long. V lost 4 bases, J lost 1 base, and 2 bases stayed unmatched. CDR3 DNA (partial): TGCACCTGCAGTGTAGACAGGGGTCAAAACACCTTGTAC. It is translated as CTCSVDRGQNTLY. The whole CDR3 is CTCSVDRGQNTLYF.

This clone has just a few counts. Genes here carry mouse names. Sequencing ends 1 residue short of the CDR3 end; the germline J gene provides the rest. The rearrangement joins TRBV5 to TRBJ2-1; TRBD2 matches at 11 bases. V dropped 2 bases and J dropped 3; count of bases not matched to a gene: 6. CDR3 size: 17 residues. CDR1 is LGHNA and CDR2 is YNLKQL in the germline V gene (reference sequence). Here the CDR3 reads CASSQLNWGGAYAEQFF. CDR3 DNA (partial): TGTGCCAGCAGCCAACTTAACTGGGGGGGCGCCTATGCTGAGCAGTTC.

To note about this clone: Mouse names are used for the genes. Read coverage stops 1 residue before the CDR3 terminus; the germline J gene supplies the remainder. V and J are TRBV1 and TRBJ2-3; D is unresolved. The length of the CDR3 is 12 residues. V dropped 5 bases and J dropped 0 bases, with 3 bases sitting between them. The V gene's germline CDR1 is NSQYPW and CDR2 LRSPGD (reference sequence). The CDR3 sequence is CTCSPSAETLYF. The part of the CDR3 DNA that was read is TGCACCTGCAGTCCTAGTGCAGAAACGCTGTAT. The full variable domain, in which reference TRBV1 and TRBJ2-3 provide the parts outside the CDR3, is VTLLEQNPRWRLVPRGQAVNLRCILKNSQYPWMSWYQQDLQKQLQWLFTLRSPGDKEVKSLPGADYLATRVTDTELRLQVANMSQGRTLYCTCSPSAETLYFGSGTRLTVL.

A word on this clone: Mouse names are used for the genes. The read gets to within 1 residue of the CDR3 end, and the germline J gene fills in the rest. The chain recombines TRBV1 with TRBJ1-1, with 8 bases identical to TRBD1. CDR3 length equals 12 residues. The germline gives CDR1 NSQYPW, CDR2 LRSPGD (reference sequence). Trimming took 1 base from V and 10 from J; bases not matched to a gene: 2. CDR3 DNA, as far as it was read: TGCACCTGCAGTGCAGGCACAGGGGGAGTCTTC. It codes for CTCSAGTGGVF. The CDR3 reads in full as CTCSAGTGGVFF. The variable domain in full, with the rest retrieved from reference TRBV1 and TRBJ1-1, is VTLLEQNPRWRLVPRGQAVNLRCILKNSQYPWMSWYQQDLQKQLQWLFTLRSPGDKEVKSLPGADYLATRVTDTELRLQVANMSQGRTLYCTCSAGTGGVFFGKGTRLTVV.

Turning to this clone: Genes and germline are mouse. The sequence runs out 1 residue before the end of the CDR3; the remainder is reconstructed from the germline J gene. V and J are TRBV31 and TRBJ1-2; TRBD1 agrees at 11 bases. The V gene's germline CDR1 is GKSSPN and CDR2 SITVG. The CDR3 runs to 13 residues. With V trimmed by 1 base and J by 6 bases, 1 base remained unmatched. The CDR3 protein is CAWSPGQGADYTF. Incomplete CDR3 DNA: TGTGCCTGGAGTCCGGGACAGGGGGCCGACTACACC.

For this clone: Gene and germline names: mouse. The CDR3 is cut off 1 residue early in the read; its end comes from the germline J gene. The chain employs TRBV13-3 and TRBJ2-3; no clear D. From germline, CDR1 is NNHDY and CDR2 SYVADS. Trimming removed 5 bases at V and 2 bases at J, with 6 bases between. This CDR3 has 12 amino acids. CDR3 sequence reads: CASRGDAETLYF. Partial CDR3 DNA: TGTGCCAGCAGGGGTGATGCAGAAACGCTGTAT.

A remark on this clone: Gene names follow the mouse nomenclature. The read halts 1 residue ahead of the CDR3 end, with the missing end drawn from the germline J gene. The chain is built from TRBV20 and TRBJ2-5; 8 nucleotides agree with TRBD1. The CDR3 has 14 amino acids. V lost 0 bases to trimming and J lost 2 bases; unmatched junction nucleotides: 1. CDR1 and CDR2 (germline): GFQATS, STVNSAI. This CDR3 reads CGARDGTGQDTQYF. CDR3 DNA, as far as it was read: TGTGGTGCTAGGGACGGGACAGGCCAAGACACCCAGTAC. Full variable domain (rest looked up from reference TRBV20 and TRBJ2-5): GALVYQYPRRTICKSGTSMRMECQAVGFQATSVAWYRQSPQKTFELIALSTVNSAIKYEQNFTQEKFPISHPNLSFSSMTVLNAYLEDRGLYLCGARDGTGQDTQYFGPGTRLLVL.

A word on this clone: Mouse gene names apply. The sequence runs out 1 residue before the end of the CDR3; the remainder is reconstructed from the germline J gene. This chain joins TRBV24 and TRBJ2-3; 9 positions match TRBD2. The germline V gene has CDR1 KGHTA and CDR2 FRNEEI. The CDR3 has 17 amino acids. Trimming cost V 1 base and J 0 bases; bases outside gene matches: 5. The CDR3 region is CASSLFWGGPSAETLYF. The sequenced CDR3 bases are TGTGCCAGCAGTCTGTTTTGGGGGGGCCCTAGTGCAGAAACGCTGTAT.

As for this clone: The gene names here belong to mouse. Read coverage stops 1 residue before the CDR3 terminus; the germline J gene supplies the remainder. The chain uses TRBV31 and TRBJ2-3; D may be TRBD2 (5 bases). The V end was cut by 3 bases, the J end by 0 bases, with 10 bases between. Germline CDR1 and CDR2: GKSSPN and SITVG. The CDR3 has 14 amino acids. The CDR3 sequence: CAWRPLGSAETLYF. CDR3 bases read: TGTGCCTGGAGGCCTCTGGGTAGTGCAGAAACGCTGTAT. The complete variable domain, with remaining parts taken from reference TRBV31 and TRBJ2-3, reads AQTIHQWPVAEIKAVGSPLSLGCTIKGKSSPNLYWYWQATGGTLQQLFYSITVGQVESVVQLNLSASRPKDDQFILSTEKLLLSHSGFYLCAWRPLGSAETLYFGSGTRLTVL.

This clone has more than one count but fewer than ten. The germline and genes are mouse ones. The sequenced CDR3 bases are TGTGGTGCTAGAGGACAGGGGGGAAACCAAGACACCCAGTAC. Its protein product is CGARGQGGNQDTQY. The full-length CDR3 reads as CGARGQGGNQDTQYF. J is TRBJ2-5 and V is TRBV20; 10 bases are shared with TRBD1. Sequencing ends 1 residue short of the CDR3 end; the germline J gene provides the rest. The CDR3 consists of 15 residues. From germline, CDR1 is GFQATS and CDR2 STVNSAI. Trimming removed 3 bases from V and 0 bases from J; junction bases left unmatched: 3.

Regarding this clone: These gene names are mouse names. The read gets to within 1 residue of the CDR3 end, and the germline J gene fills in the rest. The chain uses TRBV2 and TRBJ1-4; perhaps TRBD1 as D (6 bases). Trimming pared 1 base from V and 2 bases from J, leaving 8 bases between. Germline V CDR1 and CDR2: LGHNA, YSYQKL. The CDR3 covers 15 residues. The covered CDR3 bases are TGTGCCAGCAGCCAAGCCGGGACATCCAACGAAAGATTATTT. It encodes CASSQAGTSNERLF. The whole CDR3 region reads CASSQAGTSNERLFF.

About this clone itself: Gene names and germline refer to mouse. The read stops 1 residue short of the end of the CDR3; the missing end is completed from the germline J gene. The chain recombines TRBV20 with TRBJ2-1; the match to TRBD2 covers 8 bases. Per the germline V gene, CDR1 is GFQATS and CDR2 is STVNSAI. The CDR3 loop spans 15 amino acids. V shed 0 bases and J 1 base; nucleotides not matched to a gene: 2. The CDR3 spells CGARDPGGNYAEQFF. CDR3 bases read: TGTGGTGCTAGGGATCCTGGGGGGAACTATGCTGAGCAGTTC. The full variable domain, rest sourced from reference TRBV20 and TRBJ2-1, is GALVYQYPRRTICKSGTSMRMECQAVGFQATSVAWYRQSPQKTFELIALSTVNSAIKYEQNFTQEKFPISHPNLSFSSMTVLNAYLEDRGLYLCGARDPGGNYAEQFFGPGTRLTVL.

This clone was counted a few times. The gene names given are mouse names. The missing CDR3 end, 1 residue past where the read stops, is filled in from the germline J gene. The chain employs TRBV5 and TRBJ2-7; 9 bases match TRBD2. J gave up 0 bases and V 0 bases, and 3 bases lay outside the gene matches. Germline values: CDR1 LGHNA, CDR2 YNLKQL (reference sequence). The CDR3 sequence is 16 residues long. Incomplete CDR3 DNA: TGTGCCAGCAGCCAAGAACACTGGGGGGCCTCCTATGAACAGTAC. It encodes CASSQEHWGASYEQY. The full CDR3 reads CASSQEHWGASYEQYF.

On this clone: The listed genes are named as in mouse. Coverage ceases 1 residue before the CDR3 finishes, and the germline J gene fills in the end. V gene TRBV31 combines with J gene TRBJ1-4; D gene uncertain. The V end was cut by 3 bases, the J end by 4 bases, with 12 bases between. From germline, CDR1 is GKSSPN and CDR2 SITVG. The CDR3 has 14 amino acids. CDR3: CAWSSPRDNERLFF. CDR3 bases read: TGTGCCTGGAGCTCCCCCCGGGACAACGAAAGATTATTT.

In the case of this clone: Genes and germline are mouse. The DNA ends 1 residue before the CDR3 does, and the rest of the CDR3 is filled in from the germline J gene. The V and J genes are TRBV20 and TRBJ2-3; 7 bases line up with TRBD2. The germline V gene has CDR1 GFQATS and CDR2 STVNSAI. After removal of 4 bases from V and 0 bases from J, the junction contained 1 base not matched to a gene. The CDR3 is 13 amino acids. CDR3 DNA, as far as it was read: TGTGGTGCTAAACTGGGGAGTGCAGAAACGCTGTAT. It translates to CGAKLGSAETLY. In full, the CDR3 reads CGAKLGSAETLYF.

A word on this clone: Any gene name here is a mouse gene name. CDR3 DNA (partial): TGTGCCTGGAGTATACAGGGTAGTGCAGAAACGCTGTAT. Amino acid sequence: CAWSIQGSAETLY. The full CDR3 protein reads CAWSIQGSAETLYF. V and J are TRBV31 and TRBJ2-3; weak D call: TRBD1 (6 bases). The read ends 1 residue before the CDR3 terminus; that terminus is restored from the germline J gene. V was trimmed by 2 bases and J by 0 bases, leaving 9 bases between them. Germline CDR1 reads GKSSPN; CDR2 reads SITVG. The CDR3 length is 14 residues.

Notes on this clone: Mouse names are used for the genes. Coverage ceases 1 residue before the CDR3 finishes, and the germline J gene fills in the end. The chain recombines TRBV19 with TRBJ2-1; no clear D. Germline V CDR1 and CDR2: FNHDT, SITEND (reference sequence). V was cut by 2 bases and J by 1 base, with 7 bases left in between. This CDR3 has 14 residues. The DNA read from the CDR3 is TGTGCCAGCAGTATCCGGTTCAACTATGCTGAGCAGTTC. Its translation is CASSIRFNYAEQF. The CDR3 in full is CASSIRFNYAEQFF.

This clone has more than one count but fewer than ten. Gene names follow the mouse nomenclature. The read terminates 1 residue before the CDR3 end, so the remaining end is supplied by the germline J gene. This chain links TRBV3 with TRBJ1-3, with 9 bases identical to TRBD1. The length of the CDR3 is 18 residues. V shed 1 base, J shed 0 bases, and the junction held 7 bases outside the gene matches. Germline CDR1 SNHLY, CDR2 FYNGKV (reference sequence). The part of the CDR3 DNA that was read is TGTGCCAGCAGCTTAGAGGGCGGACAGGGGCTTTCTGGAAATACGCTCTAT. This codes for CASSLEGGQGLSGNTLY. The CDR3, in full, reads CASSLEGGQGLSGNTLYF.

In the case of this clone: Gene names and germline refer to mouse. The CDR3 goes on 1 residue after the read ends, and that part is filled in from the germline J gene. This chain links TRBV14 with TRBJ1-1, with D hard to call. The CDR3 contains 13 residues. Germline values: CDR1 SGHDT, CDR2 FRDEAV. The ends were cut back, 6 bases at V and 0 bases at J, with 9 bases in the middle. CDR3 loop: CASTPNANTEVFF. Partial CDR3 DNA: TGTGCCAGCACCCCAAATGCAAACACAGAAGTCTTC. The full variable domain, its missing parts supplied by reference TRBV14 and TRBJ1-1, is EAGVTQSPRYAVLQEGQAVSFWCDPISGHDTLYWYQQPRDQGPQLLVYFRDEAVIDNSQLPSDRFSAVRPKGTNSTLKIQSAKQGDTATYLCASTPNANTEVFFGKGTRLTVV.

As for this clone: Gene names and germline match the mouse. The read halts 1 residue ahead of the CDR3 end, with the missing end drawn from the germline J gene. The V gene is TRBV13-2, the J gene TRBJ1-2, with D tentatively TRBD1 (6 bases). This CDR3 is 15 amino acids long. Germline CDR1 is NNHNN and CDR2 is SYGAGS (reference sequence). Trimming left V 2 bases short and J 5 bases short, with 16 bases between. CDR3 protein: CASGEPQGKRSDYTF. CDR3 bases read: TGTGCCAGCGGTGAACCACAGGGAAAGAGGTCCGACTACACC.

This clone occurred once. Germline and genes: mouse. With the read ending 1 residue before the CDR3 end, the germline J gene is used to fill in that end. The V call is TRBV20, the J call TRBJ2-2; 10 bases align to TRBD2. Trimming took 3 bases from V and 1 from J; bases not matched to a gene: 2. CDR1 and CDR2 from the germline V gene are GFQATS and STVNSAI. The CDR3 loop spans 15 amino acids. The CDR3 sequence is CGASRDWGNTGQLYF. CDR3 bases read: TGTGGTGCTAGTAGGGACTGGGGAAACACCGGGCAGCTCTAC.

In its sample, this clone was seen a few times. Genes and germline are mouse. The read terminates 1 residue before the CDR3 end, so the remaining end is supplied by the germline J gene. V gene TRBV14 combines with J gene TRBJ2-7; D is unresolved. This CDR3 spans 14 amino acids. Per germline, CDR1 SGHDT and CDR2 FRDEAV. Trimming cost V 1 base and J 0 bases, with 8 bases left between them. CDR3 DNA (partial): TGTGCCAGCAGTTTCGACCAGAGCTCCTATGAACAGTAC. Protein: CASSFDQSSYEQY. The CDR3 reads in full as CASSFDQSSYEQYF. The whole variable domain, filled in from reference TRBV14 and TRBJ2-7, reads EAGVTQSPRYAVLQEGQAVSFWCDPISGHDTLYWYQQPRDQGPQLLVYFRDEAVIDNSQLPSDRFSAVRPKGTNSTLKIQSAKQGDTATYLCASSFDQSSYEQYFGPGTRLTVL.

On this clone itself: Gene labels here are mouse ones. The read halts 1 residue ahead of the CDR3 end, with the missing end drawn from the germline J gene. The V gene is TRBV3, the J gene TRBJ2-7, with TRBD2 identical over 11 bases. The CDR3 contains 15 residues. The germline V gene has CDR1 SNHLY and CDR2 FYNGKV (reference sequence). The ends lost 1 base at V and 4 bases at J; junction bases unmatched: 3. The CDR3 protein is CASSLGGTGGYEQYF. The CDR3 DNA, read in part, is TGTGCCAGCAGCTTAGGAGGGACTGGGGGATATGAACAGTAC.